Described below is a single T cell receptor beta chain sequence and its context. Its antigen is still unknown. TCRdb re-called the RT-PCR reads with MiXCR, one entry per CDR3 protein. The sample lists about half a million distinct CDR3 sequences; 7.6% were seen once. The data are from a study of response to subunit inactivated influenza vaccine. This CDR3 contains 13 residues. Germline V gene lookup returns CDR1 MNHEY and CDR2 SMNVEV (reference sequence). Trimming left V 5 bases short and J 13 bases short, with 20 bases between. General study results and limits: Authors suggested seasonal influenza vaccinations each recruit few new T cells.

The sample in question was PBMCs from blood, obtained around 25 months after vaccination. This TCR was recovered from a man between 45 and 75 years old who received an inactivated influenza vaccine. The chain is built from TRBV27 and TRBJ1-1, with D perhaps matching TRBD1 (6 bases). CDR3 loop: CASSKGGIGEGFF. DNA of the CDR3: TGTGCCAGCAGTAAAGGGGGGATCGGGGAGGGTTTCTTT.